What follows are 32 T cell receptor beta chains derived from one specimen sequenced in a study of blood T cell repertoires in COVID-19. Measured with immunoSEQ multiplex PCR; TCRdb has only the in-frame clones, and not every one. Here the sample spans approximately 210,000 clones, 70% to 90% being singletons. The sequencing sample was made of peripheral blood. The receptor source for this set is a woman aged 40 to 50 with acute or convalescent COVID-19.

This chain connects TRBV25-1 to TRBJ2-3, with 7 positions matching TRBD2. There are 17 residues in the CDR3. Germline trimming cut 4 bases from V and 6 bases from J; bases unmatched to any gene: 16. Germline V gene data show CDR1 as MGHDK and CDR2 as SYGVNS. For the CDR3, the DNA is TGTGCCAGCAGTGCCTCGTCCGGCGGGGGACCCCTGGATACGCAGTATTTT. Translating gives CASSASSGGGPLDTQYF.

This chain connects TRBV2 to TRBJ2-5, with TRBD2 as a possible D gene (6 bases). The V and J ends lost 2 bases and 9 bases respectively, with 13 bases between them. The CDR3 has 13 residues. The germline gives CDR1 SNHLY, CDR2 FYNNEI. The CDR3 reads CASSERDWSAQYF. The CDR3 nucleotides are TGTGCCAGCAGTGAACGGGACTGGTCGGCCCAGTACTTC.

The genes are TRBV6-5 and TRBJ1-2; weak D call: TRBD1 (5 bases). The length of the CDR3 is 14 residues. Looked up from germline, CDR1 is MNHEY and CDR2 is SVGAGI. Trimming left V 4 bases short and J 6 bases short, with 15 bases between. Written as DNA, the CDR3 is TGTGCCAGCAGTTCCCGACCAGGGTCGGATGGCTACACCTTC. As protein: CASSSRPGSDGYTF.

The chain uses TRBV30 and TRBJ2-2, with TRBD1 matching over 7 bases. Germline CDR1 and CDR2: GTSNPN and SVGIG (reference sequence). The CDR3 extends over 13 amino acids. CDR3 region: CAWDSANTGELFF. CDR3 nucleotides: TGTGCTTGGGACAGCGCGAACACCGGGGAGCTGTTTTTT.

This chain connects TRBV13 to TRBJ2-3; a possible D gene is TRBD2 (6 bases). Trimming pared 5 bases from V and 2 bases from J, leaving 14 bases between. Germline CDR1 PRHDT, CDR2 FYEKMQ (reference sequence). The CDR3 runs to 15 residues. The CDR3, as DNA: TGTGCCAGCAGCAGCAGACTAGTAGTCACAGATACGCAGTATTTT. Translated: CASSSRLVVTDTQYF.

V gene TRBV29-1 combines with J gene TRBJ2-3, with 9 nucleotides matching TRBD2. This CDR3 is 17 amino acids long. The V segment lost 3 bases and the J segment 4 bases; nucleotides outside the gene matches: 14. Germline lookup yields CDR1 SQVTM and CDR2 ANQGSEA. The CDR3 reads CSVDLAGTNGRADTQYF. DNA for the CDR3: TGCAGCGTTGACCTAGCGGGGACCAATGGGCGCGCAGATACGCAGTATTTT.

DNA for the CDR3: TGTGCCAGCAGCTCCCCCCAGTCGGGGACAATTAACACTGAAGCTTTCTTT. This codes for CASSSPQSGTINTEAFF. V is TRBV7-6 and J is TRBJ1-1, with TRBD1 as a possible D gene (6 bases). Germline CDR1 SGHVS, CDR2 FNYEAQ. This CDR3 is built from 17 residues. V was trimmed by 4 bases and J by 2 bases, leaving 20 bases between them.

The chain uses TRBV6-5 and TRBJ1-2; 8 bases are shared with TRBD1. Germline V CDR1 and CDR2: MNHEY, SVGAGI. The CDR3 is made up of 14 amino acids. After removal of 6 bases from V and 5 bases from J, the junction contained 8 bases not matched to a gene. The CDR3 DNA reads TGTGCCAGCAGGACAGGACAGGGTGGTTATGGCTACACCTTC. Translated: CASRTGQGGYGYTF.

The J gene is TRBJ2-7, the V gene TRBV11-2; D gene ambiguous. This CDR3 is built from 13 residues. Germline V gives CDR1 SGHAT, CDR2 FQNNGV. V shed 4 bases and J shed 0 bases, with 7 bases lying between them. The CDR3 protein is CASSYGDSYEQYV. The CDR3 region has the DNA TGTGCCAGCAGCTACGGTGACTCCTACGAGCAGTACGTC.

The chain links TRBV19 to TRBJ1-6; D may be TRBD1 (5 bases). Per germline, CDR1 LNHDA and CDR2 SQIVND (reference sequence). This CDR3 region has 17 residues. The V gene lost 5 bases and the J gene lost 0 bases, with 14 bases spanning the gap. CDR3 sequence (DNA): TGTGCCAGTAGTCCCGGGAGGGGAAGCTCCTATAATTCACCCCTCCACTTT. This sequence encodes CASSPGRGSSYNSPLHF.

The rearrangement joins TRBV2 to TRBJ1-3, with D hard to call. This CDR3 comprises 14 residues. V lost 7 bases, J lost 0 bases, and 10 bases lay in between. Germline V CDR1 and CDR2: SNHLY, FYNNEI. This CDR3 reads CASTHGGSGNTIYF. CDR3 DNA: TGTGCCAGCACCCACGGAGGCTCTGGAAACACCATATATTTT. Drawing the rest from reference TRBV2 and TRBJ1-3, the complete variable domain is EPEVTQTPSHQVTQMGQEVILRCVPISNHLYFYWYRQILGQKVEFLVSFYNNEISEKSEIFDDQFSVERPDGSNFTLKIRSTKLEDSAMYFCASTHGGSGNTIYFGEGSWLTVV.

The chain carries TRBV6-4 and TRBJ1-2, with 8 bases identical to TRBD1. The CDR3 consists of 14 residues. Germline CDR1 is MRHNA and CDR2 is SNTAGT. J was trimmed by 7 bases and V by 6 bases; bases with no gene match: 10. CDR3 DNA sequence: TGTGCCAGCAGCTTGACAGGGGTACTTGGTGGCTACACCTTC. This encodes CASSLTGVLGGYTF.

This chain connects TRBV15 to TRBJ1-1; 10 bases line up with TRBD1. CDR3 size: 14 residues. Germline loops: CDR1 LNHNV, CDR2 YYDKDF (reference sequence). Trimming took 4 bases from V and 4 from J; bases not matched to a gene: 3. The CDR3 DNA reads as TGTGCCACCAGCACTCGACAGGGGGCCACTGAAGCTTTCTTT. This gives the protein CATSTRQGATEAFF.

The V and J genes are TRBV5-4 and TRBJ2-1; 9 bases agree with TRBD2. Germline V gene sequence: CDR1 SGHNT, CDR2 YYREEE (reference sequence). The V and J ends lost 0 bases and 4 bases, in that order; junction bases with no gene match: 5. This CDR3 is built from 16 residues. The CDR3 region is CASSLGASGAYNEQFF. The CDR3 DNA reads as TGTGCCAGCAGCTTGGGGGCTAGCGGGGCATACAATGAGCAGTTCTTC.

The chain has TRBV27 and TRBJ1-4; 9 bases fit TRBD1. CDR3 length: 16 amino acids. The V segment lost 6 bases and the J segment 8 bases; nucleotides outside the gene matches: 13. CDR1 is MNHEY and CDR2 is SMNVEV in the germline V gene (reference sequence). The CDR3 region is CASRSRDRARGEKLFF. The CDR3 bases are TGTGCCAGCAGATCCCGGGACAGGGCCCGAGGGGAAAAACTGTTTTTT.

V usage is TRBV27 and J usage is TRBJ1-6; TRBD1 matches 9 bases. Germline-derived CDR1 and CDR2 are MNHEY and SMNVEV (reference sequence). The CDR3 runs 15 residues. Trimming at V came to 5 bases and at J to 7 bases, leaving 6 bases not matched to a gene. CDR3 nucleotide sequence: TGTGCCAGCAGTACCGGGACAGGGAGAAATTCACCCCTCCACTTT. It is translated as CASSTGTGRNSPLHF.

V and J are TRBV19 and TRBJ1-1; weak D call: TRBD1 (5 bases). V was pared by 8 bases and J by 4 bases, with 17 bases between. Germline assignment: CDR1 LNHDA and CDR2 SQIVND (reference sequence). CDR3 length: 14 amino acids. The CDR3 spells CASRHRAQGTEAFF. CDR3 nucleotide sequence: TGTGCCAGTCGCCACCGGGCCCAGGGCACTGAAGCTTTCTTT.

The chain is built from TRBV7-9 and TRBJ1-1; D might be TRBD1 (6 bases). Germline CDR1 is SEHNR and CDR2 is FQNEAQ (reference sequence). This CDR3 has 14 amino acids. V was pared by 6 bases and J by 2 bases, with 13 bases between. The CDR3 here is CASRRTGTNTEAFF. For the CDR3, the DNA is TGTGCCAGCAGACGAACAGGGACCAACACTGAAGCTTTCTTT.

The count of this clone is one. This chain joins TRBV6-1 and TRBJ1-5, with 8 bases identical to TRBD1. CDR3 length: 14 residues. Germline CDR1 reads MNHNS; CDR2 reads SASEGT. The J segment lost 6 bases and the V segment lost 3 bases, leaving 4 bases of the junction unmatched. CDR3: CASSDQGAGQPQHF. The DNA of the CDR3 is TGTGCCAGCAGTGACCAGGGGGCGGGTCAGCCCCAGCATTTT.

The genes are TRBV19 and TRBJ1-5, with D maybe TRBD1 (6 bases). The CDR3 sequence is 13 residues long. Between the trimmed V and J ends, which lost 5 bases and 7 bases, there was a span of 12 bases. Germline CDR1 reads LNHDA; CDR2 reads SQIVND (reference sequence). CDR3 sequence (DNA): TGTGCCAGTAGTCCGGACAGCCTGCAGCCCCAGCATTTT. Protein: CASSPDSLQPQHF.

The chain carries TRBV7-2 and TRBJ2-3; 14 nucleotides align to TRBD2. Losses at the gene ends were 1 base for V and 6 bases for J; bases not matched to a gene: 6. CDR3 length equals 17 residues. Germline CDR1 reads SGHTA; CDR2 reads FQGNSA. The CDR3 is CASSLDGLAGGFDTQYF. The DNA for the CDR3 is TGTGCCAGCAGCTTAGACGGACTAGCGGGGGGATTTGATACGCAGTATTTT.

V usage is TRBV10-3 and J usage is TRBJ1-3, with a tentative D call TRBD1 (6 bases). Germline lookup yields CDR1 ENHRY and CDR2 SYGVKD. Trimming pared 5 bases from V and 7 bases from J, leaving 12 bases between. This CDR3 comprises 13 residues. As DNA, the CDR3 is TGTGCCATCAGTCAGGACAGTTGGAACACCATATATTTT. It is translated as CAISQDSWNTIYF.

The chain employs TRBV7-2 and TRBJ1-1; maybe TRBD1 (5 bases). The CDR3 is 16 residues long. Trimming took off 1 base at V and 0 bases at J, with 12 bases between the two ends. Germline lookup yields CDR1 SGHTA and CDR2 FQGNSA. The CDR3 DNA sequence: TGTGCCAGCAGCTTAGTGGGGGGGTCCATGAACACTGAAGCTTTCTTT. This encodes CASSLVGGSMNTEAFF.

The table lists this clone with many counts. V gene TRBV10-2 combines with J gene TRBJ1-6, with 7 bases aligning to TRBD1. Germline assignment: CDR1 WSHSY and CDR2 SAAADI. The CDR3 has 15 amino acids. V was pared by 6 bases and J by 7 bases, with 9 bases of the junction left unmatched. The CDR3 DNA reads TGCGCCAGCAGGTTAGAGACAGGGTCCAATTCACCCCTCCACTTT. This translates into CASRLETGSNSPLHF.

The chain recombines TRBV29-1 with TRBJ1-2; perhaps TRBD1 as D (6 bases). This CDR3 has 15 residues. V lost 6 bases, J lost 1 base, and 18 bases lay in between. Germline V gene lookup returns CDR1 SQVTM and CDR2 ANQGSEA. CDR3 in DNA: TGCAGCGTCTCCGGGGTTGGGGGCAGTAACTATGGCTACACCTTC. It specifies CSVSGVGGSNYGYTF. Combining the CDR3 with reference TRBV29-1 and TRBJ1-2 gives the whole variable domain SAVISQKPSRDICQRGTSLTIQCQVDSQVTMMFWYRQQPGQSLTLIATANQGSEATYESGFVIDKFPISRPNLTFSTLTVSNMSPEDSSIYLCSVSGVGGSNYGYTFGSGTRLTVV.

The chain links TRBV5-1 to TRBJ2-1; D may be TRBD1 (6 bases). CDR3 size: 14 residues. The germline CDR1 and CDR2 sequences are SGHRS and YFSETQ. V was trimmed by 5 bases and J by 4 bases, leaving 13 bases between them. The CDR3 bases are TGCGCCAGCAGTCGAGCCAGGGGTTACAATGAGCAGTTCTTC. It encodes CASSRARGYNEQFF.

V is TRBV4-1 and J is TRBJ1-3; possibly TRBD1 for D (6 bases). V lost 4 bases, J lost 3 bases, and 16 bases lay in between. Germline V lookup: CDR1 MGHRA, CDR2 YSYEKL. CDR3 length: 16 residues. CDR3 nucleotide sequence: TGCGCCAGCAGCCCCCGTGGGGGGGCATTTGGAAACACCATATATTTT. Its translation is CASSPRGGAFGNTIYF.

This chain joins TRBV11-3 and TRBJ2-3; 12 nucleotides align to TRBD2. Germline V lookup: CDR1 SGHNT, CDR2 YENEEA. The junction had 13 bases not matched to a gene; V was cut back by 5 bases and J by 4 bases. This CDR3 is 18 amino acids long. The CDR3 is CASSLRTSGELVADTQYF. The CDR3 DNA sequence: TGTGCCAGCAGCCTTCGGACTAGCGGGGAGCTCGTCGCAGATACGCAGTATTTT.

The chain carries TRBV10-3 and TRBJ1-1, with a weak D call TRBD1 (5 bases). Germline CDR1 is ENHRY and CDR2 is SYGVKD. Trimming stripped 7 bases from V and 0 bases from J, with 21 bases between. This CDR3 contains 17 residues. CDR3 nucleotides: TGTGCCATCATCTTCTCCGGCGGGGACTTAGTGAACACTGAAGCTTTCTTT. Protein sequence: CAIIFSGGDLVNTEAFF.

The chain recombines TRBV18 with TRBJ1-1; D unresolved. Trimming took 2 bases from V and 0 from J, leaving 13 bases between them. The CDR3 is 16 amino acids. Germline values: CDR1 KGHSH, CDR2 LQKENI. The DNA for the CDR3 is TGTGCCAGCTCACCAAACGAGAGAAACTTGAACACTGAAGCTTTCTTT. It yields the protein CASSPNERNLNTEAFF.

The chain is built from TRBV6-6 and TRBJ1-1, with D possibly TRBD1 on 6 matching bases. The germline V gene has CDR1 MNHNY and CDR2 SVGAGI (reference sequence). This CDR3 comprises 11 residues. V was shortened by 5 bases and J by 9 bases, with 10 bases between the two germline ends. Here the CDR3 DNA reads TGTGCCAGCAGTCAGGGGTTTCAAGCTTTCTTT. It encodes CASSQGFQAFF.

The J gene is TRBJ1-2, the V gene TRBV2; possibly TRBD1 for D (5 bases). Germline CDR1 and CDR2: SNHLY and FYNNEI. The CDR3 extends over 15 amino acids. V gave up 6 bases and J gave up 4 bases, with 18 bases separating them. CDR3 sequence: CASSPDSYPSYGYTF. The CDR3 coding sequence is TGTGCCAGCAGCCCTGACAGTTACCCCTCCTATGGCTACACCTTC.